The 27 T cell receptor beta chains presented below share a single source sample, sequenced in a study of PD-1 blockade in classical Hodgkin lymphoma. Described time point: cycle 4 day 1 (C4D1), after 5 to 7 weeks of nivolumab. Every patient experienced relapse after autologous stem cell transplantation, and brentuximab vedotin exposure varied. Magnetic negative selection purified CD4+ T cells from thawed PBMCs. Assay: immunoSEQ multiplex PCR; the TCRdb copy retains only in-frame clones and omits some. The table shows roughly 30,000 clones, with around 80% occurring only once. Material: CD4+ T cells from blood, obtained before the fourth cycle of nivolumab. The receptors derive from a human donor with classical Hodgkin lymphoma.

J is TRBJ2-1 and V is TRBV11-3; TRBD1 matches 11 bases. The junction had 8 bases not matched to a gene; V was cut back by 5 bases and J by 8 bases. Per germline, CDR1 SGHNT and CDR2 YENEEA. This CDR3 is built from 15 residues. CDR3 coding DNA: TGTGCCAGCAGCCCCGGACAGGGGGCGCGTCATGAGCAGTTCTTC. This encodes CASSPGQGARHEQFF.

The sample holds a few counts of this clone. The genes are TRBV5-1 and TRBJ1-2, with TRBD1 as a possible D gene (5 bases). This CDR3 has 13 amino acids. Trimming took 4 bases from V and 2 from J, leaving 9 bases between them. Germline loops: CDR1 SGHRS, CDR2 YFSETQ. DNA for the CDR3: TGCGCCAGCAGCCCGGGACGAAACTATGGCTACACCTTC. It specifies CASSPGRNYGYTF. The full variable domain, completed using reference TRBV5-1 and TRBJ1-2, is KAGVTQTPRYLIKTRGQQVTLSCSPISGHRSVSWYQQTPGQGLQFLFEYFSETQRNKGNFPGRFSGRQFSNSRSEMNVSTLELGDSALYLCASSPGRNYGYTFGSGTRLTVV.

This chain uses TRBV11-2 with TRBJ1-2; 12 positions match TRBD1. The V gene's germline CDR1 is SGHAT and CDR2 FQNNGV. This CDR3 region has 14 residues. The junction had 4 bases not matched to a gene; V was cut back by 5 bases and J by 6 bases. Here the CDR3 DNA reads TGTGCCAGCAGCATGGGACAGGGGGCGGATGGCTACACCTTC. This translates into CASSMGQGADGYTF.

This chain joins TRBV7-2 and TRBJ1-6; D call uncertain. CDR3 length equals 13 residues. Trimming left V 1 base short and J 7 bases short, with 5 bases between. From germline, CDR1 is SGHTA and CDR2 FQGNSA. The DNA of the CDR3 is TGTGCCAGCAGCTTAGATCGGAATTCACCCCTCCACTTT. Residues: CASSLDRNSPLHF. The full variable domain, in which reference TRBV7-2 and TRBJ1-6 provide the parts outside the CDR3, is GAGVSQSPSNKVTEKGKDVELRCDPISGHTALYWYRQSLGQGLEFLIYFQGNSAPDKSGLPSDRFSAERTGGSVSTLTIQRTQQEDSAVYLCASSLDRNSPLHFGNGTRLTVT.

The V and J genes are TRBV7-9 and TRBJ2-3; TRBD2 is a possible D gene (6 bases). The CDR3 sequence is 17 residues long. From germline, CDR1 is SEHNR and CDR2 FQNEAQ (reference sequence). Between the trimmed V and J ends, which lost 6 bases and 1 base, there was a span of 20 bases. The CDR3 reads CASRSQGPGGGTDTQYF. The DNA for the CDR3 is TGTGCCAGCAGGAGCCAAGGCCCTGGCGGGGGCACAGATACGCAGTATTTT.

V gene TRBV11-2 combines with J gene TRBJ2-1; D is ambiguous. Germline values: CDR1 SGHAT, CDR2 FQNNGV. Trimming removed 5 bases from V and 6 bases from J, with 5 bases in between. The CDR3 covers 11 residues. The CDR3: CASSPFNEQFF. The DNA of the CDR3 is TGTGCCAGCAGCCCCTTCAATGAGCAGTTCTTC.

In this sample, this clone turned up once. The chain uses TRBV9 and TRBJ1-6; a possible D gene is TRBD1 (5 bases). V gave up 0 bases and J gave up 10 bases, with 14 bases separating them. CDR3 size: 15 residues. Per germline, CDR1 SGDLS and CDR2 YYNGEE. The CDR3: CASSVATIGDSPLHF. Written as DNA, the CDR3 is TGTGCCAGCAGCGTAGCTACGATCGGGGACTCACCCCTCCACTTT. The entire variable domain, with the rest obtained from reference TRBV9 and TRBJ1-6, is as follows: DSGVTQTPKHLITATGQRVTLRCSPRSGDLSVYWYQQSLDQGLQFLIQYYNGEERAKGNILERFSAQQFPDLHSELNLSSLELGDSALYFCASSVATIGDSPLHFGNGTRLTVT.

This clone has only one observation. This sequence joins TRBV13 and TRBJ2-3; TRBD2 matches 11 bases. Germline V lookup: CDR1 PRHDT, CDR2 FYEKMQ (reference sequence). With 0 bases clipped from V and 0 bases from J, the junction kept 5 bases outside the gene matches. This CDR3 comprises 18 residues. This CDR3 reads CASSLGLAGALSTDTQYF. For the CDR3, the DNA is TGTGCCAGCAGCTTAGGACTAGCGGGGGCCTTAAGCACAGATACGCAGTATTTT. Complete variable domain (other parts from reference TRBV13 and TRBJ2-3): AAGVIQSPRHLIKEKRETATLKCYPIPRHDTVYWYQQGPGQDPQFLISFYEKMQSDKGSIPDRFSAQQFSDYHSELNMSSLELGDSALYFCASSLGLAGALSTDTQYFGPGTRLTVL.

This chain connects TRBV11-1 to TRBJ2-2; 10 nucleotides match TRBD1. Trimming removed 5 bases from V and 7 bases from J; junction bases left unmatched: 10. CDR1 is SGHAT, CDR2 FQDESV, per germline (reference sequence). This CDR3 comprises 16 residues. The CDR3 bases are TGTGCCAGCAGCCTATTACCGGGACAGGGGAACGGGGAGCTGTTTTTT. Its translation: CASSLLPGQGNGELFF.

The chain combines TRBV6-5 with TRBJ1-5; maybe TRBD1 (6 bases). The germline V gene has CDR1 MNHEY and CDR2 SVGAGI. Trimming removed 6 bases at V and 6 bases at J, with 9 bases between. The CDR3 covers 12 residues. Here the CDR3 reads CASRRGSQPQHF. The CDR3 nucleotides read TGTGCCAGCAGGAGGGGGTCTCAGCCCCAGCATTTT.

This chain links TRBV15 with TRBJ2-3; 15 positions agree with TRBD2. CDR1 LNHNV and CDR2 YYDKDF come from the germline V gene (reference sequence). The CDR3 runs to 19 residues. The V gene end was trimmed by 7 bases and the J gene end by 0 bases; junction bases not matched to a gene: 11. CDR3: CATNPKGLAGGSSTDTQYF. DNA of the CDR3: TGTGCCACCAACCCAAAAGGACTAGCGGGGGGGTCAAGCACAGATACGCAGTATTTT.

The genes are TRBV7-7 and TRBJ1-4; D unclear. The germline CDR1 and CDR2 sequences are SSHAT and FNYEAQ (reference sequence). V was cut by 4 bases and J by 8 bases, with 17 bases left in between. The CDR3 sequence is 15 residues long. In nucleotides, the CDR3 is TGTGCCAGCAGCTCCTTTTCGCACCAAGGGGAAAAACTGTTTTTT. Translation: CASSSFSHQGEKLFF. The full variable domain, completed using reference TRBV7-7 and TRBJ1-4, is GAGVSQSPRYKVTKRGQDVTLRCDPISSHATLYWYQQALGQGPEFLTYFNYEAQPDKSGLPSDRFSAERPEGSISTLTIQRTEQRDSAMYRCASSSFSHQGEKLFFGSGTQLSVL.

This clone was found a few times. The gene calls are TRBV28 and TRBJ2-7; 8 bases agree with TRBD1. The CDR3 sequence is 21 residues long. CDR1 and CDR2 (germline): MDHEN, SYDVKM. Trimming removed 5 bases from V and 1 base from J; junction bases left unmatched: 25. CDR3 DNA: TGTGCCAGCAGTACCTCTTGGACAGGGTCAATAATGGTTGTAGCGTCCTACGAGCAGTACTTC. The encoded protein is CASSTSWTGSIMVVASYEQYF.

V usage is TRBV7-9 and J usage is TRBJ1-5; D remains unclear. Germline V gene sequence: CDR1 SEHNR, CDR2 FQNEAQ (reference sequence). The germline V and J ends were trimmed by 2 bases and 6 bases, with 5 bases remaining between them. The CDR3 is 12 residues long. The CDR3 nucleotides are TGTGCCAGCAGCTTACAGGCTCAGCCCCAGCATTTT. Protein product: CASSLQAQPQHF.

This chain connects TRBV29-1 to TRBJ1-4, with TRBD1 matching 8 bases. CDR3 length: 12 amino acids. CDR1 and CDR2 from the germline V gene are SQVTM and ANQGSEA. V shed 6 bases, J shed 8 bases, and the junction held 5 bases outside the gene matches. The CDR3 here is CSVRTGNEKLFF. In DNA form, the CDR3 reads TGCAGCGTCCGGACAGGGAACGAAAAACTGTTTTTT.

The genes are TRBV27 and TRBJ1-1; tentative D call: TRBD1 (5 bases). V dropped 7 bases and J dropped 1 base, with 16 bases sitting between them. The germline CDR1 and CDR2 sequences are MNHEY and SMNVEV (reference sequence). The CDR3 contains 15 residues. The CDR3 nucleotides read TGTGCCAGCACCAAACGGGGGTTGGGGAACACTGAAGCTTTCTTT. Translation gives CASTKRGLGNTEAFF.

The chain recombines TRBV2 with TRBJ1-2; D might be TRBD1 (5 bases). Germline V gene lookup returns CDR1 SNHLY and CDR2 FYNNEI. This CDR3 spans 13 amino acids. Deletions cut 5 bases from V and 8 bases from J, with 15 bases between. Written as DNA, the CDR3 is TGTGCCAGCAGTAAACGAGGGGCAGACGGCTACACCTTC. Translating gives CASSKRGADGYTF.

CDR3 nucleotide sequence: TGCGCCAGCAGCTTCGACGTAGTTACTGAAGCTTTCTTT. This encodes CASSFDVVTEAFF. The V and J genes are TRBV5-1 and TRBJ1-1; unclear D gene. Germline V gene sequence: CDR1 SGHRS, CDR2 YFSETQ. The CDR3 spans 13 residues. V lost 2 bases, J lost 5 bases, and 10 bases lay in between.

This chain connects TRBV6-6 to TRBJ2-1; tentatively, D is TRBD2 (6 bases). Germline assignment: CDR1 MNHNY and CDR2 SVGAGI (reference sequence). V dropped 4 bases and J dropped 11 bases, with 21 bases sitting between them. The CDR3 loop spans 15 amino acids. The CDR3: CASSWGPDPGRKQFF. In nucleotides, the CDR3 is TGTGCCAGCAGTTGGGGTCCTGACCCCGGGAGAAAGCAGTTCTTC.

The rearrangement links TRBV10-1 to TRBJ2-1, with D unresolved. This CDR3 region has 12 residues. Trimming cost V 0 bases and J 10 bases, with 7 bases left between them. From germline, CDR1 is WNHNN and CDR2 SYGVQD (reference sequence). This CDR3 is CASSESRSEQFF. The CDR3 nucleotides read TGCGCCAGCAGTGAGTCTCGGAGCGAGCAGTTCTTC.

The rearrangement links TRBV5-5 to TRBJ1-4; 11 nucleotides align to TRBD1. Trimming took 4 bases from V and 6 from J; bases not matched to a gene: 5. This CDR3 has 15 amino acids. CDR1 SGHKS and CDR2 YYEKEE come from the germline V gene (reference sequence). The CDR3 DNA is TGTGCCAGCAGCATCGGACAGGGGGCGTATGAAAAACTGTTTTTT. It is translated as CASSIGQGAYEKLFF.

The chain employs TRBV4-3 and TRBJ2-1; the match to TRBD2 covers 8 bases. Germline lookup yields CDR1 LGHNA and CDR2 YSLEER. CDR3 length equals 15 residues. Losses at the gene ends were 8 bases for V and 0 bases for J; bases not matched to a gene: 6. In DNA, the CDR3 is TGCGCCAGCGCCGGGACTAGGAGCTCCTACAATGAGCAGTTCTTC. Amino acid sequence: CASAGTRSSYNEQFF.

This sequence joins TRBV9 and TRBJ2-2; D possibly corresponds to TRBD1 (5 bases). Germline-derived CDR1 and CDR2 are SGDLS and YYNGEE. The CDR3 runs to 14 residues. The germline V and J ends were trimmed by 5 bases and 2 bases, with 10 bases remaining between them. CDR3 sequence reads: CASRTAGNTGELFF. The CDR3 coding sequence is TGTGCCAGCAGGACAGCTGGAAACACCGGGGAGCTGTTTTTT. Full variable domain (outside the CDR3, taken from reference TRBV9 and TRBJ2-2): DSGVTQTPKHLITATGQRVTLRCSPRSGDLSVYWYQQSLDQGLQFLIQYYNGEERAKGNILERFSAQQFPDLHSELNLSSLELGDSALYFCASRTAGNTGELFFGEGSRLTVL.

The chain's CDR3 is CATSPHNEQFF. The CDR3 DNA is TGTGCCACCTCCCCCCACAATGAGCAGTTCTTC. The chain combines TRBV2 with TRBJ2-1; D gene ambiguous. The CDR3 covers 11 residues. Between the trimmed V and J ends, which lost 10 bases and 5 bases, there was a span of 9 bases. CDR1 SNHLY and CDR2 FYNNEI come from the germline V gene.

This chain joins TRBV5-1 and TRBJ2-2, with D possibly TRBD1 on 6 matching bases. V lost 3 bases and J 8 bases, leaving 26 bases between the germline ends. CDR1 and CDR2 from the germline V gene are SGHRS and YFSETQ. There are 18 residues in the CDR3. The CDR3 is CASSSNKITGSGPGELFF. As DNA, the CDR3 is TGCGCCAGCAGCTCAAACAAGATTACAGGGTCTGGCCCTGGGGAGCTGTTTTTT.

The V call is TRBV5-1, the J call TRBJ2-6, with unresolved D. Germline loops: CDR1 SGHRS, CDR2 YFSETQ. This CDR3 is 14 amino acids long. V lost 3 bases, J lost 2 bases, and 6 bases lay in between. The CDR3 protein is CASSSVAGANVLTF. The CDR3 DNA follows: TGCGCCAGCAGCTCGGTAGCTGGGGCCAACGTCCTGACTTTC. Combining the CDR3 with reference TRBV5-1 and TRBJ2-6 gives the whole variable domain KAGVTQTPRYLIKTRGQQVTLSCSPISGHRSVSWYQQTPGQGLQFLFEYFSETQRNKGNFPGRFSGRQFSNSRSEMNVSTLELGDSALYLCASSSVAGANVLTFGAGSRLTVL.

The CDR3 sequence: CASSMDRVRANYGYTF. The CDR3 bases are TGTGCCAGCAGCATGGACAGGGTGAGGGCTAACTATGGCTACACCTTC. This chain links TRBV7-6 with TRBJ1-2; 8 nucleotides agree with TRBD1. This CDR3 contains 16 residues. Germline trimming cut 5 bases from V and 0 bases from J; bases unmatched to any gene: 8. Per the germline V gene, CDR1 is SGHVS and CDR2 is FNYEAQ.